The clone carrying this TCR beta chain was detected once. The V gene end was trimmed by 0 bases and the J gene end by 4 bases; junction bases not matched to a gene: 2. The CDR3 sequence is 16 residues long. Germline loops: CDR1 MGHRA, CDR2 YSYEKL. The data stem from a study of technical replicates of blood from a handful of donors. Assay used: immunoSEQ multiplex PCR; TCRdb lists only in-frame clones, some missing. This table holds 15,000 or so clones, about 86% found once. The chain combines TRBV4-1 with TRBJ2-2; 10 bases agree with TRBD2. The sequenced material came from PBMCs. This TCR was recovered from a human donor in good health. CDR3 loop: CASSQESGRVTGELFF. The CDR3 bases are TGCGCCAGCAGCCAAGAAAGCGGGAGGGTCACCGGGGAGCTGTTTTTT.